This TCR beta chain was captured in a study of blood T cell repertoires in COVID-19 (dated by TCRdb to about 2020). For the study in its entirety: Samples from collaborators originated in the United States, Italy and Spain and spanned both the acute and convalescent phases of COVID-19. The material from the prospective study consisted of cDNA or gDNA derived from T cells, B-cell-depleted T cells, or PBMCs. The samples were drawn from two sources: the first 160 participants of the ongoing ImmuneRACE study, and fewer than 1,500 subjects contributed by 6 global collaborators. A de-identified subject ID, COVID-19 status, age in years and sex were almost always included in the sample metadata. A freely available public database, intended as a resource for researchers studying the immune response to SARS-CoV-2, is where the repertoires were released. Subjects who had been exposed to COVID-19, were actively infected with it, or had recovered from it provided the deeply sampled blood TCRbeta repertoires that made up the dataset. Where HLA class I and class II types were available, the types were taken from metadata supplied by the sample provider, not from assay-based typing. Broad study findings and their caveats: The amount of clinical and demographic metadata varied by source and participant and was provided uncurated.

On this clone: It lacks a known antigen. Base qualities are missing; no much larger clone stands one base away.

Whole blood was collected in K2EDTA tubes by collaborating institutions according to the institutions' own protocols. For TCRbeta analysis, collaborators shipped samples in one of three forms: frozen whole blood, isolated PBMCs, or DNA extracted from either of those sample types. The CDR3 goes from the cysteine to the phenylalanine over 16 residues. Just the 48-base CDR3 DNA is kept, in frame starting at base 1. Via the germline V gene, CDR1 is MNHEY and CDR2 SVGAGI. Clipping removes 4 bases from V and 2 bases from J, with 7 as the unmatched junction base count. The immunoSEQ Assay, a bias-controlled multiplex PCR, was used to amplify TCRbeta CDR3 regions from genomic DNA. In the source study's methods: The number of nucleated cells in each sample was estimated from the amplification of reference gene primers within the assay. Sequence reads were collapsed and filtered to measure the absolute abundance of every unique TCRbeta CDR3 rearrangement. For each sample, productive Simpson clonality was calculated by taking the square root of Simpson's diversity index across productive rearrangements. TCRdb stores this immuneACCESS table with in-frame sequences only. Part of the clones is absent; in the studies checked, under half of the shortfall reflects unresolved V genes, and no reason is known for the rest. The DNA was the basis for D and trimming; V, J and clone size are from that table. The sample table lists tens of thousands of clones, 85% of them with a count of one. Jointly, the top ten make up 35% to 45% of the sample.

The sample consisted of peripheral blood. The chain is encoded by TRBV6-5 joined to TRBJ2-3, with 9 bases in between that match TRBD2. The sequence was collected from a man aged 80 or over with acute or convalescent COVID-19. The base sequence is TGTGCCAGCAGTTTTAAGACTAGCGGAGACACAGATACGCAGTATTTT. Translated, it gives CASSFKTSGDTDTQYF.